Listed below are T cell receptor beta chains from one sample, sequenced in a study of vaccination and CD4 T cells after COVID-19. TCRdb reprocessed the PCR reads with MiXCR, giving one entry per CDR3 protein. The sample records approximately 20,000 distinct CDR3 sequences, 45% to 70% being singletons. No antigen is known for these receptors. The sequencing input was CD4+ T cells from blood, cultured in vitro. These receptors were collected from a human donor who had recovered from COVID-19. Both conserved end residues are part of each CDR3. Fields, in order: D gene, clone size, J gene, V gene, CDR3 DNA, CDR3 protein. The D gene is left open where the match is weak. The size of a clone is reported for some rows only, either as once, few or many, or as a class for expanded clones.

>-|once|TRBJ1-1|TRBV3-1
TGTGCCAGCAGCCAAGACGTGGAAATTAAAGCTTTCTTT
CASSQDVEIKAFF
>TRBD1|-|TRBJ1-2|TRBV28
TGTGCCAGCCAACGCCAGGGGGCGGGCAATGGCTACACCTTC
CASQRQGAGNGYTF
>TRBD1|-|TRBJ1-1|TRBV12-3/TRBV12-4
TGTGCCAGCATCATGGCCCAGGGGGGGGTGAACACTGAAGCTTTCTTT
CASIMAQGGVNTEAFF
>TRBD2|-|TRBJ2-7|TRBV2
TGTGCCAGCAGTGAAAGCCCCACTAGCGGGAGTACAACGCAGTACTTC
CASSESPTSGSTTQYF
>-|-|TRBJ2-1|TRBV7-3
TGTGCCAGCAGCGTGTTATTAGGGGCGCAGTTCTTC
CASSVLLGAQFF
>TRBD2|once|TRBJ2-7|TRBV7-2
TGTGCCAGCAGCGCCAGACTAGCGGGAGACCACGAGCAGTACTTC
CASSARLAGDHEQYF
>-|-|TRBJ1-5|TRBV4-2
TGTGCCAGCAGCCAAGATCGGACCGGGCGGCCCCAGCATTTT
CASSQDRTGRPQHF
>-|few|TRBJ2-3|TRBV19
TGTGCCAGTAGTGGCTTCCGGGACAGCACAGATACGCAGTATTTT
CASSGFRDSTDTQYF
>-|few|TRBJ2-5|TRBV24-1
TGTGCCACCAGTGTTGGGGGGGCTCAAGAGACCCAGTACTTC
CATSVGGAQETQYF
>-|-|TRBJ2-2|TRBV25-1
TGTGCCAGCCATTTAACCCGCGCCGGGGAGCTGTTTTTT
CASHLTRAGELFF
>TRBD1|once|TRBJ2-4|TRBV18
TGTGCCAGCTCACCACCGGGACAGGGAAACATTCAGTACTTC
CASSPPGQGNIQYF
>TRBD2|-|TRBJ2-2|TRBV12-3/TRBV12-4
TGTGCCAGCAGCCGGACTAGCCCCGGGGAGCTGTTTTTT
CASSRTSPGELFF
>TRBD2|few|TRBJ2-1|TRBV27
TGTGCCAGTAGTTCGACTAGCGGGGTGAGCTCCTACAACGAGCAGTTCTTC
CASSSTSGVSSYNEQFF
>TRBD1|-|TRBJ1-2|TRBV30
TGTGCCTGGAGTCGCCTTCGGGACAGGGGCTATGGCTACACCTTC
CAWSRLRDRGYGYTF
>-|few|TRBJ1-1|TRBV20-1
TGCAGTGCTAGCCCAGGGAACAAGAACACTGAAGCTTTCTTT
CSASPGNKNTEAFF
>-|once|TRBJ1-2|TRBV19
TGTGCCAGTAGTATCCAGGGGTTAATTGGCTACACCTTC
CASSIQGLIGYTF
>TRBD2|-|TRBJ2-7|TRBV6-2/TRBV6-3
TGTGCCACCCGCCCCCGCGGGAGGGCCTACGAGCAGTACTTC
CATRPRGRAYEQYF
>-|-|TRBJ2-7|TRBV20-1
TGCAGTGCTAGAGTTGGACAAAAAATCTACGAGCAGTACTTC
CSARVGQKIYEQYF
>TRBD1|-|TRBJ1-2|TRBV6-1
TGTGCCAGCACCCCCGCCGGGACAGGGGGCTTTGGCTACACCTTC
CASTPAGTGGFGYTF
>-|-|TRBJ2-2|TRBV7-3
TGTGCCAGCAGCTTAAACAGGGACACCGGGGAGCTGTTTTTT
CASSLNRDTGELFF
>-|few|TRBJ2-2|TRBV6-1
TGTGCCAGCAGAGGGACTGGTCCCGGGGAGCTGTTTTTT
CASRGTGPGELFF
>TRBD1|-|TRBJ1-5|TRBV11-1
TGTGCCAGCAGCAGGGACAGGGGTAGCAATCAGCCCCAGCATTTT
CASSRDRGSNQPQHF
>TRBD1|-|TRBJ1-6|TRBV30
TGTGCCTGGAGTCCGGACAGGCGGCCCTATAATTCACCCCTCCACTTT
CAWSPDRRPYNSPLHF
>-|-|TRBJ2-2|TRBV15
TGTGCCACCAGCAGGGCGACAGACACCGGGGAGCTGTTTTTT
CATSRATDTGELFF
>TRBD1|-|TRBJ2-5|TRBV10-2
TGCGCCAGCAGTGGGACAGGGGGGTACCAAGAGACCCAGTACTTC
CASSGTGGYQETQYF
>-|-|TRBJ2-1|TRBV10-1
TGCGCCAGCAGTGAAGGCAGGGGATCCTACAATGAGCAGTTCTTC
CASSEGRGSYNEQFF
>-|-|TRBJ2-1|TRBV6-1
TGTGCCAGCAGGTCGCCGGGACAACAATACAATGAGCAGTTCTTC
CASRSPGQQYNEQFF
>-|-|TRBJ2-3|TRBV20-1
TGCAGTGCTAGAGCCGGGGGCACAGATACGCAGTATTTT
CSARAGGTDTQYF
>-|-|TRBJ2-3|TRBV12-3/TRBV12-4
TGTGCCAGCAGTTTTTGGGTAGATACGCAGTATTTT
CASSFWVDTQYF
>TRBD1|-|TRBJ2-2|TRBV20-1
TGCAGTGCTAGAGAGGGACAGGGGTTTAGGAACACCGGGGAGCTGTTTTTT
CSAREGQGFRNTGELFF